The present entry profiles one T cell receptor (beta chain) with its context. As yet, its antigen is unknown. All gene names here are mouse names. Other DNA sequences in this sample translate to the same CDR3. These data come from a study of CD8+ T cells in alopecia areata. Background on the study: Transfer of skin from roughly 6-12-month-old C3H/HeJ graft donors with spontaneous alopecia was made to roughly 6-10-week-old female C3H/HeJ mice.

CD4, CD8alpha, NKG2D, NKG2ACE and other markers were used to sort pooled cutaneous lymph node cells. Study-wide points: Sequenced scalp T cells also include alphabeta T cells resident in normal skin.

cDNA reverse transcribed from extracted RNA served as the sequencing template. The repertoire was sequenced with immunoSEQ multiplex PCR; TCRdb's copy has only in-frame clones and lacks some. In total the sample includes under 350,000 clones, none of them seen once. The TCR comes from a C3H/HeJ mouse with alopecia areata. As its MHC haplotype, the strain has H2-k. The specimen sequenced was CD4+ T cells sorted from a lymph node.

The CDR3 bases that were read are TGTGCCAGCAGCCGACAGGGAGGGGAC. It yields the protein CASSRQGGD. The full CDR3 protein is CASSRQGGDTQYF. The J gene is TRBJ2-5, the V gene TRBV19, with TRBD1 matching over 7 bases. The read stops 4 residues short of the end of the CDR3; the missing end is completed from the germline J gene. The germline V gene has CDR1 FNHDT and CDR2 SITEND (reference sequence). The CDR3 consists of 13 residues.